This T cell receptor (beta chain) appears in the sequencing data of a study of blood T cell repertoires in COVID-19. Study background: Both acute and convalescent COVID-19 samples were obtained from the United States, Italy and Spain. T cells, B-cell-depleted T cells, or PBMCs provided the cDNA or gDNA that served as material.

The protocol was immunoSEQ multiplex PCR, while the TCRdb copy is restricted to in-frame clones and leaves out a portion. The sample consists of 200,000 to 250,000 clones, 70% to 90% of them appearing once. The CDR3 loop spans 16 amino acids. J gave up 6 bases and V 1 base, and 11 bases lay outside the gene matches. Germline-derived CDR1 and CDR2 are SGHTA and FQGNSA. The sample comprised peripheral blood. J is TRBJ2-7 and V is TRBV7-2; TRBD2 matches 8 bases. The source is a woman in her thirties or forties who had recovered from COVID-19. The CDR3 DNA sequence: TGTGCCAGCAGCTTAGTTTGTCTACGGACTAGCTGCGAGCAGTACTTC. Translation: CASSLVCLRTSCEQYF.